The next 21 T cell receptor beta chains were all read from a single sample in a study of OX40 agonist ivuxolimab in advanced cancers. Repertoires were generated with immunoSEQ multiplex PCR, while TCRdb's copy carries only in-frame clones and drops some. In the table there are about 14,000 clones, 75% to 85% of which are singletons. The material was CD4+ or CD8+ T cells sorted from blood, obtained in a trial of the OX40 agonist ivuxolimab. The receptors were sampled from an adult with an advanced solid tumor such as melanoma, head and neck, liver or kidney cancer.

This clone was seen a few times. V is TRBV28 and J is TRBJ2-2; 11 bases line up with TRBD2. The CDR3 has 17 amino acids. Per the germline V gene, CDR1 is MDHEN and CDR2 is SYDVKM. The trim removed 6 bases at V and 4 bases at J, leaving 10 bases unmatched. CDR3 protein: CASSRTLAGDSTGELFF. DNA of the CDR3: TGTGCCAGCAGCCGAACACTAGCGGGGGACAGCACCGGGGAGCTGTTTTTT. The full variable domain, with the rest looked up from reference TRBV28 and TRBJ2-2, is DVKVTQSSRYLVKRTGEKVFLECVQDMDHENMFWYRQDPGLGLRLIYFSYDVKMKEKGDIPEGYSVSREKKERFSLILESASTNQTSMYLCASSRTLAGDSTGELFFGEGSRLTVL.

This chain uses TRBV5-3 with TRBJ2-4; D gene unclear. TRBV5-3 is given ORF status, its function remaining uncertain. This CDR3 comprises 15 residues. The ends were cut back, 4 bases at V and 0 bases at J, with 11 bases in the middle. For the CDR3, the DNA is TGTGCCAGAAGCATCGAGTGTCGAGCCAAAAACATTCAGTACTTC. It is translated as CARSIECRAKNIQYF.

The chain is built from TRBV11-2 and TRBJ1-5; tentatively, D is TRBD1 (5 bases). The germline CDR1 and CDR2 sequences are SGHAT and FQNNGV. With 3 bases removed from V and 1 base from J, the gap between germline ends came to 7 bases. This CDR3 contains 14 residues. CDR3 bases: TGTGCCAGCAGCTTGGAGGGGAGCAATCAGCCCCAGCATTTT. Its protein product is CASSLEGSNQPQHF.

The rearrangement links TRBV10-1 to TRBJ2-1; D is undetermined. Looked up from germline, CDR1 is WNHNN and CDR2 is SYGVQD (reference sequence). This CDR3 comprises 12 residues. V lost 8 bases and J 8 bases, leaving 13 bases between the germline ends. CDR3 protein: CASGTGGDEQFF. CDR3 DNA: TGCGCCAGCGGTACCGGTGGGGATGAGCAGTTCTTC.

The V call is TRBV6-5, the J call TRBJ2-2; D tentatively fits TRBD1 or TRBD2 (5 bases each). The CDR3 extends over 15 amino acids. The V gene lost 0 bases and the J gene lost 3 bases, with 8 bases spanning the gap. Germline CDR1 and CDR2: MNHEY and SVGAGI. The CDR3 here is CASSYSGTYTGELFF. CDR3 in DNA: TGTGCCAGCAGTTACTCAGGGACGTACACCGGGGAGCTGTTTTTT.

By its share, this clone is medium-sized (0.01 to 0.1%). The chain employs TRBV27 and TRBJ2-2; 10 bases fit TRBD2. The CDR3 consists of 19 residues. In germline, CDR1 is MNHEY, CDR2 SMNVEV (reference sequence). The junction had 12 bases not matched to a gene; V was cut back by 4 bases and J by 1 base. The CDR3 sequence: CASSSINGQREGNTGELFF. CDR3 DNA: TGTGCCAGCAGTTCGATAAATGGTCAGCGGGAGGGGAACACCGGGGAGCTGTTTTTT.

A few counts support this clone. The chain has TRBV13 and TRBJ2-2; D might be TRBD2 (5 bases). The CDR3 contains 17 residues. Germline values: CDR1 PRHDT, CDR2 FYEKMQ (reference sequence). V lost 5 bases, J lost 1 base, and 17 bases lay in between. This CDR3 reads CASSPTNGFENTGELFF. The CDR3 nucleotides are TGTGCCAGCAGCCCGACTAACGGGTTTGAGAACACCGGGGAGCTGTTTTTT.

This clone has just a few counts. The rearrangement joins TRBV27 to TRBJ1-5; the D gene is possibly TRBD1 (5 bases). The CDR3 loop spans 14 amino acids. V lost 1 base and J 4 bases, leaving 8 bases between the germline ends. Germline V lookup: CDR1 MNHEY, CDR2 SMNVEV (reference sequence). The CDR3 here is CASSLWQGNQPQHF. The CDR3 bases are TGTGCCAGCAGTTTATGGCAGGGTAATCAGCCCCAGCATTTT.

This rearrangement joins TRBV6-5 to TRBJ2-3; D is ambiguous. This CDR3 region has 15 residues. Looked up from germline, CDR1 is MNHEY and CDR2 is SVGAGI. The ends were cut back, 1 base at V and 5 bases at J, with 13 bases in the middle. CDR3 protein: CASSYFPEAGDTQYF. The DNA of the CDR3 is TGTGCCAGCAGTTACTTCCCGGAAGCCGGAGATACGCAGTATTTT.

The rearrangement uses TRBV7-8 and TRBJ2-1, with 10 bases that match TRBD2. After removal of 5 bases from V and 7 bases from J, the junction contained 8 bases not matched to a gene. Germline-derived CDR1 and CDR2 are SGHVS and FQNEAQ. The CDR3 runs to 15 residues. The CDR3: CASSPRLAGQNEQFF. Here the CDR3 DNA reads TGTGCCAGCAGCCCTAGACTAGCGGGCCAAAATGAGCAGTTCTTC.

The DNA of the CDR3 is TGCGCCAGCAGCCAAGAGAAGGAATCGCGCTCCTACGAGCAGTACTTC. Protein product: CASSQEKESRSYEQYF. V and J are TRBV4-1 and TRBJ2-7; D gene unclear. This CDR3 region has 16 residues. Germline values: CDR1 MGHRA, CDR2 YSYEKL. Deletions cut 0 bases from V and 0 bases from J, with 12 bases between.

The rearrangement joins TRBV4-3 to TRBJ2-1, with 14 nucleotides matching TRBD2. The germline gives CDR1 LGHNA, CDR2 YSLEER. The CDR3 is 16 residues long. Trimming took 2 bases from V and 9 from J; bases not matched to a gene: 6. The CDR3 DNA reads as TGCGCCAGCAGCCAATGGACTAGCGGGGGGATCGGTGAGCAGTTCTTC. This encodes CASSQWTSGGIGEQFF.

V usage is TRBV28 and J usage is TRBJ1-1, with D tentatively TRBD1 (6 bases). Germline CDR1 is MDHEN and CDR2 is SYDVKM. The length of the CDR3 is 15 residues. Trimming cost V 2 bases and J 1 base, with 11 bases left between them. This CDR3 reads CASSLKGDTNTEAFF. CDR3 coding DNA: TGTGCCAGCAGTTTAAAAGGGGACACGAACACTGAAGCTTTCTTT.

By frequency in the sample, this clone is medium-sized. CDR3 in amino acids: CASSSGRQETQYF. CDR3 nucleotides: TGTGCCAGCAGCTCTGGACGGCAAGAGACCCAGTACTTC. The gene calls are TRBV5-6 and TRBJ2-5; D remains ambiguous. The CDR3 is 13 residues long. Germline CDR1 and CDR2: SGHDT and YYEEEE. Trimming removed 3 bases at V and 2 bases at J, with 8 bases between.

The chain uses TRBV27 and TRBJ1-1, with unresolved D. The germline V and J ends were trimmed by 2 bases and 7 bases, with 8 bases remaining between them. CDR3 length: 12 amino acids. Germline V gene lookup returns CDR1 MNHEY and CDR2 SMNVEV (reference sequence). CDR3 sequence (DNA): TGTGCCAGCAGTTTAGGAGGAGGTGAAGCTTTCTTT. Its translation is CASSLGGGEAFF.

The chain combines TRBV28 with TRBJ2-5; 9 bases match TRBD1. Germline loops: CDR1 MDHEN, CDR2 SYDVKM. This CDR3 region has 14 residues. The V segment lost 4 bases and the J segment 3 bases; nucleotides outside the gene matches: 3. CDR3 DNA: TGTGCCAGCAGTTCGGACAGGGGTGAAGAGACCCAGTACTTC. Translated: CASSSDRGEETQYF.

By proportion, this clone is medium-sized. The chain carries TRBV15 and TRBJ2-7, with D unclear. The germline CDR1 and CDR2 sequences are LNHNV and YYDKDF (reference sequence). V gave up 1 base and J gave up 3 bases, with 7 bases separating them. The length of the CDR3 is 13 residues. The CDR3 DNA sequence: TGTGCCACCAGCAGAGGACGGAGCTACGAGCAGTACTTC. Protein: CATSRGRSYEQYF.

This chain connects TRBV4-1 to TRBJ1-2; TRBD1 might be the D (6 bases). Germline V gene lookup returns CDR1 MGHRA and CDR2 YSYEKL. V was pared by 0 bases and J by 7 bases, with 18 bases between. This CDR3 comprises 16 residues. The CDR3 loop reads CASSQEEYRGASGYTF. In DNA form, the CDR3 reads TGCGCCAGCAGCCAAGAAGAGTACCGGGGGGCTAGTGGCTACACCTTC.

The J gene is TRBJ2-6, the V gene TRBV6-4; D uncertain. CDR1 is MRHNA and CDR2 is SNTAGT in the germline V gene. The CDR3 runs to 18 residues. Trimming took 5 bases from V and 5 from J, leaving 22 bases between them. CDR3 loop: CASSRSGTRQSRANVLTF. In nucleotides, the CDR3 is TGTGCCAGCAGTAGGAGTGGCACACGACAAAGTCGGGCCAACGTCCTGACTTTC.

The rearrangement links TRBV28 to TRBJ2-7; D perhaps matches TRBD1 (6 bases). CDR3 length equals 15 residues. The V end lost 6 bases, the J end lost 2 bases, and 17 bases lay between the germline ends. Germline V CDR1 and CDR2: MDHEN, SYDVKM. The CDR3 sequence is CASSPWAGDPYEQYF. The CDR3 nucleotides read TGTGCCAGCAGCCCTTGGGCAGGGGATCCCTACGAGCAGTACTTC. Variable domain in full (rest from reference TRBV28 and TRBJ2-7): DVKVTQSSRYLVKRTGEKVFLECVQDMDHENMFWYRQDPGLGLRLIYFSYDVKMKEKGDIPEGYSVSREKKERFSLILESASTNQTSMYLCASSPWAGDPYEQYFGPGTRLTVT.

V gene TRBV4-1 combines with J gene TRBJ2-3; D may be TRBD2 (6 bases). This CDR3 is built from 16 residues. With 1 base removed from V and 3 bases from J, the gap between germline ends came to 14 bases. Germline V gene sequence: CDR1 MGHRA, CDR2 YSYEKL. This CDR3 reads CASSQAGGPRTDTQYF. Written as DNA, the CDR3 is TGCGCCAGCAGCCAAGCTGGAGGGCCTCGTACAGATACGCAGTATTTT.